This T cell receptor beta chain was found in a study of T cell repertoires in cytomegalovirus infection (dated by TCRdb to about 2019). Some background on the complete study: Donor HLA type was relevant to the analysis, because carriage of CMV infection together with the matching HLA type was indicated by public TCR beta signatures.

Compared with germline, V lacks 1 base and J lacks 5 bases; bases without a gene match: 9. Including the terminal cysteine and phenylalanine, the CDR3 comprises 15 residues. The only DNA kept is the CDR3, 45 bases in frame from the first base. The germline V gene (reference sequence) yields DFQATT for CDR1 and SNEGSKA for CDR2. This clonotype has just a few counts. This clone's antigen is unknown. No base-level quality is on record; no much larger clone is a single base apart. The run used an Illumina HiSeq 1500. TCRdb reprocessing: public reads trimmed at Q25 with fastp, clones called with MiXCR, in-frame beta chains kept. Every CDR3 protein is listed once, alongside the most common genes and DNA of its rows. Counted in this sample were about 300,000 distinct CDR3 sequences; about 9.1% of them appeared once. Approximately 2.4% of the sample lies in the top ten. Overall results and qualifications from the work: The ex vivo response was dominated by HLA-C-restricted CMV-specific TCR beta clonotypes, which also provided the single most frequent clonotype in two of eight donors. In both this cohort and an independent cohort of 350 to 400 donors, the cumulative frequency of public TCR beta family members distinguished carriers of CMV infection plus the relevant HLA type.

Sequenced: PBMCs. The chain uses TRBV20-1 and TRBJ2-5; 8 middle bases align to TRBD2. This receptor was obtained from a human donor in good health (CMV status not recorded). Some clones in this sample may be carry-over from other donors' samples. CDR3 loop: CSARVRGGPPETQYF. The bases are TGCAGTGCTAGAGTCCGGGGGGGGCCTCCGGAGACCCAGTACTTC.